This T cell receptor (beta chain) was found in a study of regulatory T cells in long-lasting Graves disease. The sample holds many counts of this clonotype. Described time point: newly diagnosed GD, antithyroid drugs for less than 3 months. PBMC RNA was the source of the TCR library. Diagnosing Graves' disease relied on the American Thyroid Association guidelines. CDR1 and CDR2 from the germline V gene are SGHRS and YFSETQ. The V end lost 0 bases, the J end lost 5 bases, and 11 bases lay between the germline ends. The CDR3 is 14 amino acids. Combining iRepertoire HTBI primers with Arm-PCR of CDR3 regions, the authors built TCR beta libraries. One entry per CDR3 protein results from TCRdb running MiXCR on the multiplex PCR reads. The table lists 350,000 to 550,000 distinct CDR3 sequences, 15% of them singletons. These data were likewise used in another study, on T cells in Graves' hyperthyroidism and ophthalmopathy.

The sample here was peripheral blood mononuclear cells (PBMCs), taken at new diagnosis, from a patient treated with antithyroid drugs. The source is a woman between 25 and 40 years old with Graves disease. The chain has TRBV5-1 and TRBJ2-5, with D tentatively TRBD2 (5 bases). Written as DNA, the CDR3 is TGCGCCAGCAGCTTGGGAGGGCCGAGGGAGACCCAGTACTTC. Translated: CASSLGGPRETQYF.